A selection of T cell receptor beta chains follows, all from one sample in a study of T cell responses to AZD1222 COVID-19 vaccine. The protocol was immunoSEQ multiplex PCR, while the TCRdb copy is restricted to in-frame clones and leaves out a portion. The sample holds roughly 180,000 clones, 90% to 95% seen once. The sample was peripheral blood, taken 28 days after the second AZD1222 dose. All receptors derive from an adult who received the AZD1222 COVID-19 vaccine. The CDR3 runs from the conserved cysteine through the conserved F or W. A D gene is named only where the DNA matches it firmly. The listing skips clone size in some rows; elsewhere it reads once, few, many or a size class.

CDR3 protein: CASSFARGGTYNEQFF
CDR3 DNA: TGTGCCAGCAGCTTTGCGCGCGGTGGGACCTACAATGAGCAGTTCTTC
V gene: TRBV7-8
clone size: -
D gene: -
J gene: TRBJ2-1

CDR3 protein: CASSSTGTGGEKLFF
CDR3 DNA: TGTGCCAGCAGCTCCACCGGGACAGGGGGAGAAAAACTGTTTTTT
V gene: TRBV9
clone size: -
D gene: TRBD1
J gene: TRBJ1-4

CDR3 protein: CASSFGVNLMTATGTQYF
CDR3 DNA: TGTGCCAGCAGCTTTGGGGTCAACTTAATGACCGCCACAGGTACGCAGTATTTT
V gene: TRBV7-9
clone size: -
D gene: -
J gene: TRBJ2-3

CDR3 protein: CASSSDREKTYGYTF
CDR3 DNA: TGTGCCAGCAGCTCCGACAGGGAGAAGACATATGGCTACACCTTC
V gene: TRBV28
clone size: -
D gene: TRBD1
J gene: TRBJ1-2

CDR3 protein: CASSSTGAGTGELFF
CDR3 DNA: TGTGCCAGCAGTTCGACTGGCGCGGGAACCGGGGAGCTGTTTTTT
V gene: TRBV27
clone size: -
D gene: -
J gene: TRBJ2-2

CDR3 protein: CASSQDWRVGHNEQFF
CDR3 DNA: TGCGCCAGCAGCCAAGATTGGAGGGTTGGGCACAATGAGCAGTTCTTC
V gene: TRBV4-1
clone size: -
D gene: -
J gene: TRBJ2-1

CDR3 protein: CASSEYRGGDIQYF
CDR3 DNA: TGTGCCAGCAGTGAATACAGGGGAGGGGACATTCAGTACTTC
V gene: TRBV6-1
clone size: -
D gene: -
J gene: TRBJ2-4

CDR3 protein: CASSSGDRAAYGYTF
CDR3 DNA: TGCGCCAGCAGCTCGGGGGACAGGGCGGCCTATGGCTACACCTTC
V gene: TRBV5-1
clone size: -
D gene: TRBD1
J gene: TRBJ1-2

CDR3 protein: CASSPYQRDQPQHF
CDR3 DNA: TGTGCCAGCTCACCCTACCAGAGGGATCAGCCCCAGCATTTT
V gene: TRBV18
clone size: -
D gene: -
J gene: TRBJ1-5

CDR3 protein: CASSLGHRDIAEAFF
CDR3 DNA: TGTGCCAGCAGCCTAGGACACCGGGATATAGCTGAAGCTTTCTTT
V gene: TRBV5-5
clone size: -
D gene: -
J gene: TRBJ1-1

CDR3 protein: CASSKALAGVGPRQNTGELFF
CDR3 DNA: TGTGCCAGCAGCAAAGCGCTGGCAGGGGTAGGCCCTCGACAAAACACCGGGGAGCTGTTTTTT
V gene: TRBV21-1
clone size: -
D gene: -
J gene: TRBJ2-2

CDR3 protein: CASSQVGAYEQYF
CDR3 DNA: TGTGCCAGCAGCCAAGTGGGGGCCTACGAGCAGTACTTC
V gene: TRBV14
clone size: -
D gene: -
J gene: TRBJ2-7

CDR3 protein: CASSKGRTSGRPESYEQYF
CDR3 DNA: TGTGCCAGCAGCAAAGGACGGACTAGCGGGAGGCCGGAGAGCTACGAGCAGTACTTC
V gene: TRBV5-6
clone size: -
D gene: TRBD2
J gene: TRBJ2-7

CDR3 protein: CASRGTGEDTQYF
CDR3 DNA: TGTGCCAGCAGGGGGACAGGGGAAGATACGCAGTATTTT
V gene: TRBV12-3/TRBV12-4
clone size: -
D gene: TRBD1
J gene: TRBJ2-3

CDR3 protein: CASSPTGGGQPQHF
CDR3 DNA: TGTGCCAGCAGTCCGACAGGGGGTGGACAGCCCCAGCATTTT
V gene: TRBV6-6
clone size: -
D gene: TRBD1
J gene: TRBJ1-5

CDR3 protein: CASSPRWGGGEKLFF
CDR3 DNA: TGTGCCAGCTCACCCCGGTGGGGGGGCGGAGAAAAACTGTTTTTT
V gene: TRBV18
clone size: -
D gene: -
J gene: TRBJ1-4

CDR3 protein: CASSSARGRLPYGYTF
CDR3 DNA: TGTGCCAGCAGCTCCGCTAGGGGCAGGTTGCCGTATGGCTACACCTTC
V gene: TRBV11-2
clone size: once
D gene: -
J gene: TRBJ1-2

CDR3 protein: CASSPYLHRTSGISGANVLTF
CDR3 DNA: TGTGCCAGCTCACCCTACTTACATCGGACTAGCGGGATATCTGGGGCCAACGTCCTGACTTTC
V gene: TRBV18
clone size: -
D gene: TRBD2
J gene: TRBJ2-6

CDR3 protein: CASSPGGAETQYF
CDR3 DNA: TGTGCCAGCAGCCCTGGCGGGGCAGAGACCCAGTACTTC
V gene: TRBV5-6
clone size: once
D gene: -
J gene: TRBJ2-5

CDR3 protein: CASSLKGQGYYGYTF
CDR3 DNA: TGTGCCAGCTCTCTTAAGGGACAGGGGTACTATGGCTACACCTTC
V gene: TRBV25-1
clone size: once
D gene: TRBD1
J gene: TRBJ1-2

CDR3 protein: CASSFQDSNTGELFF
CDR3 DNA: TGTGCCAGCAGCTTTCAGGATTCGAACACCGGGGAGCTGTTTTTT
V gene: TRBV5-5
clone size: once
D gene: -
J gene: TRBJ2-2

CDR3 protein: CASSDTPGTDTQYF
CDR3 DNA: TGCGCCAGCAGCGATACACCGGGCACAGATACGCAGTATTTT
V gene: TRBV5-1
clone size: few
D gene: -
J gene: TRBJ2-3

CDR3 protein: CASGVVSGAGELFF
CDR3 DNA: TGTGCCAGCGGCGTGGTTTCAGGCGCCGGGGAGCTGTTTTTT
V gene: TRBV6-5
clone size: -
D gene: -
J gene: TRBJ2-2

CDR3 protein: CASSVGEGAGDTQYF
CDR3 DNA: TGTGCCAGCAGCGTAGGGGAGGGTGCCGGAGATACGCAGTATTTT
V gene: TRBV9
clone size: -
D gene: TRBD2
J gene: TRBJ2-3

CDR3 protein: CASSLTGGTDTQYF
CDR3 DNA: TGTGCCAGCAGCCTGACAGGGGGCACAGATACGCAGTATTTT
V gene: TRBV6-2/TRBV6-3
clone size: -
D gene: TRBD1
J gene: TRBJ2-3

CDR3 protein: CASSLFHGYF
CDR3 DNA: TGTGCCAGCAGCTTGTTTCACGGGTACTTC
V gene: TRBV5-8
clone size: -
D gene: -
J gene: TRBJ2-5

CDR3 protein: CASSVTSTGELFF
CDR3 DNA: TGTGCCAGCAGCGTTACATCAACCGGGGAGCTGTTTTTT
V gene: TRBV7-9
clone size: -
D gene: -
J gene: TRBJ2-2

CDR3 protein: CASSPRAAGTGELFF
CDR3 DNA: TGTGCCAGTAGTCCCCGGGCGGCCGGCACCGGGGAGCTGTTTTTT
V gene: TRBV19
clone size: -
D gene: -
J gene: TRBJ2-2

CDR3 protein: CASSPTGTFSTDTQYF
CDR3 DNA: TGTGCCAGCTCACCCACCGGGACTTTTTCCACAGATACGCAGTATTTT
V gene: TRBV18
clone size: -
D gene: -
J gene: TRBJ2-3

CDR3 protein: CASSLRDLNTEAFF
CDR3 DNA: TGCGCCAGCAGCTTGAGGGATCTGAACACTGAAGCTTTCTTT
V gene: TRBV5-1
clone size: once
D gene: -
J gene: TRBJ1-1

CDR3 protein: CASTSERVDEQFF
CDR3 DNA: TGTGCCAGCACCTCCGAGAGGGTCGATGAGCAGTTCTTC
V gene: TRBV12-3/TRBV12-4
clone size: -
D gene: -
J gene: TRBJ2-1

CDR3 protein: CASSSRVYNEQFF
CDR3 DNA: TGTGCCAGCAGTTCCAGGGTCTACAATGAGCAGTTCTTC
V gene: TRBV6-5
clone size: -
D gene: -
J gene: TRBJ2-1

CDR3 protein: CASTEYRDSTNEKLFF
CDR3 DNA: TGTGCCAGCACCGAATACAGGGATTCAACTAATGAAAAACTGTTTTTT
V gene: TRBV27
clone size: -
D gene: -
J gene: TRBJ1-4

CDR3 protein: CASSSPIDNNEQFF
CDR3 DNA: TGTGCCAGCAGCTCCCCGATTGATAACAATGAGCAGTTCTTC
V gene: TRBV5-4
clone size: -
D gene: -
J gene: TRBJ2-1

CDR3 protein: CASTLGGRTGELFF
CDR3 DNA: TGTGCCAGCACCCTAGGAGGTAGAACCGGGGAGCTGTTTTTT
V gene: TRBV6-5
clone size: -
D gene: -
J gene: TRBJ2-2

CDR3 protein: CASSPPRGAGAYNEQFF
CDR3 DNA: TGTGCCAGCAGCCCACCCCGAGGAGCGGGAGCTTACAATGAGCAGTTCTTC
V gene: TRBV3-1/TRBV3-2
clone size: -
D gene: TRBD2
J gene: TRBJ2-1

CDR3 protein: CASSPGTGGYSNQPQHF
CDR3 DNA: TGTGCCAGCAGCCCAGGGACAGGCGGGTATAGCAATCAGCCCCAGCATTTT
V gene: TRBV5-8
clone size: -
D gene: TRBD1
J gene: TRBJ1-5

CDR3 protein: CAWSRGQGFSETQYF
CDR3 DNA: TGTGCCTGGAGCAGAGGACAGGGGTTTTCAGAGACCCAGTACTTC
V gene: TRBV30
clone size: -
D gene: TRBD1
J gene: TRBJ2-5

CDR3 protein: CASSLNRGHGYTF
CDR3 DNA: TGTGCCAGCAGCTTGAACAGGGGGCACGGCTACACCTTC
V gene: TRBV5-4
clone size: -
D gene: TRBD1
J gene: TRBJ1-2

CDR3 protein: CAWSTPPSEQYF
CDR3 DNA: TGTGCCTGGAGTACCCCGCCGAGCGAGCAGTACTTC
V gene: TRBV30
clone size: few
D gene: -
J gene: TRBJ2-7

CDR3 protein: CASSLAVDTLAKNIQYF
CDR3 DNA: TGCGCCAGCAGCTTGGCCGTGGACACCCTAGCCAAAAACATTCAGTACTTC
V gene: TRBV5-1
clone size: -
D gene: -
J gene: TRBJ2-4

CDR3 protein: CASRPGPLEAFF
CDR3 DNA: TGTGCCAGCCGCCCTGGGCCCCTTGAAGCTTTCTTT
V gene: TRBV2
clone size: -
D gene: -
J gene: TRBJ1-1

CDR3 protein: CASSLAMGSSSYEQYF
CDR3 DNA: TGTGCCAGCAGCTTGGCCATGGGGTCCAGCTCCTACGAGCAGTACTTC
V gene: TRBV5-8
clone size: -
D gene: -
J gene: TRBJ2-7

CDR3 protein: CASRDYGYTF
CDR3 DNA: TGTGCCAGCAGGGATTATGGCTACACCTTC
V gene: TRBV6-5
clone size: -
D gene: -
J gene: TRBJ1-2

CDR3 protein: CASSPPVVDSGGAEAFF
CDR3 DNA: TGTGCCAGCTCACCACCGGTAGTTGACAGTGGCGGGGCTGAAGCTTTCTTT
V gene: TRBV18
clone size: -
D gene: -
J gene: TRBJ1-1

CDR3 protein: CASSYDRLGNTIYF
CDR3 DNA: TGTGCCAGCAGTTACGACCGACTAGGTAACACCATATATTTT
V gene: TRBV6-5
clone size: -
D gene: -
J gene: TRBJ1-3

CDR3 protein: CSVVKGPNYGYTF
CDR3 DNA: TGCAGCGTTGTCAAAGGGCCGAACTATGGCTACACCTTC
V gene: TRBV29-1
clone size: once
D gene: -
J gene: TRBJ1-2

CDR3 protein: CASSLGWAGGQYF
CDR3 DNA: TGTGCCAGCAGCTTAGGATGGGCGGGAGGCCAGTACTTC
V gene: TRBV7-9
clone size: -
D gene: TRBD2
J gene: TRBJ2-7

CDR3 protein: CAWSSGAAGELFF
CDR3 DNA: TGTGCCTGGAGTTCGGGGGCAGCCGGGGAGCTGTTTTTT
V gene: TRBV30
clone size: -
D gene: -
J gene: TRBJ2-2